This entry concerns a single TCR beta chain. The antigen remains unidentified. The data derive from a study of siplizumab effects on memory and regulatory T cells. Study observations and caveats: Sequences that were alloreactive and traceable to unstimulated CD4+ memory cells were significantly reduced by siplizumab. Naive-or-memory phenotypes were unassignable for roughly 80-96% of proliferating CD4+ or CD8+ clones. Naive T cells seemed more diverse than memory cells and seemed major alloresponse contributors.

Per sample, the assay covered roughly 9.2 x 10^4 TCR templates. This table comes from immunoSEQ multiplex PCR, and its TCRdb copy is limited to in-frame clones, with some not included. The sample consists of 57,000 or so clones, around 80% of them appearing once. J was trimmed by 4 bases and V by 5 bases; bases with no gene match: 5. The CDR3 totals 14 residues. Per the germline V gene, CDR1 is MDHEN and CDR2 is SYDVKM. This chain links TRBV28 with TRBJ2-7; TRBD1 matches at 10 bases. The source of this sequence is a human donor in good health. Sequences were obtained from memory CD4+ T cells sorted from blood. The CDR3 spells CASSTPGQGYEQYF. The CDR3 DNA follows: TGTGCCAGCAGTACTCCGGGACAGGGGTACGAGCAGTACTTC.